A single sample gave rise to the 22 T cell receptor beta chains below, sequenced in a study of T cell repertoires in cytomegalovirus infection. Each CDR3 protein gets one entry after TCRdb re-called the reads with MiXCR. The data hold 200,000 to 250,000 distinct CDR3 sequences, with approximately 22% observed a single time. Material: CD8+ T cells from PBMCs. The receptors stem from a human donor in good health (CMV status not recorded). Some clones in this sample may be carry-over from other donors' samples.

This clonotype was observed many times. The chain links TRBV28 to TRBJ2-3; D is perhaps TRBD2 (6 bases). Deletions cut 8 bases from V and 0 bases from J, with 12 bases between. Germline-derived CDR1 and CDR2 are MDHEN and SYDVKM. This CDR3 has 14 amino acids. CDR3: CASQRVSSTDTQYF. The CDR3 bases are TGTGCCAGCCAGCGGGTTTCTAGCACAGATACGCAGTATTTT.

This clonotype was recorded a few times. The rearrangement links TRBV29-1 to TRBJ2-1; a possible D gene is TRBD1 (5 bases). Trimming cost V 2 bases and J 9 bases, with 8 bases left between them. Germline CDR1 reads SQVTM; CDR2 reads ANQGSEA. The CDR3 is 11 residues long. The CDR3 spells CSVEKGVEQFF. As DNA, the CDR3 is TGCAGCGTTGAAAAAGGGGTTGAGCAGTTCTTC.

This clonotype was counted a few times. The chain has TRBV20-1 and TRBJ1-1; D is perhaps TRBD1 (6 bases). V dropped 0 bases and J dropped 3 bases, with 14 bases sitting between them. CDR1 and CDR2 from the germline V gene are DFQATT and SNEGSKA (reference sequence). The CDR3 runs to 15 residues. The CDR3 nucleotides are TGCAGTGCTAGAGATATCAGGGGCCGGGACACTGAAGCTTTCTTT. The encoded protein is CSARDIRGRDTEAFF.

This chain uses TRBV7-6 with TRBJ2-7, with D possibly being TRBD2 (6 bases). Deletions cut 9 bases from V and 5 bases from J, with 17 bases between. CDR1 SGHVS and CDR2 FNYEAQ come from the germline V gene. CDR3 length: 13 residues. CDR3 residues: CAREGSGSHEQYF. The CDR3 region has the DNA TGTGCCAGGGAGGGCAGCGGAAGCCACGAGCAGTACTTC.

This CDR3 reads CASSLVSGQGAFNEQFF. Here the CDR3 DNA reads TGTGCCAGCAGCTTGGTTAGTGGACAGGGGGCGTTCAATGAGCAGTTCTTC. This chain uses TRBV11-2 with TRBJ2-1; 11 nucleotides align to TRBD1. From germline, CDR1 is SGHAT and CDR2 FQNNGV. J was trimmed by 6 bases and V by 3 bases; bases with no gene match: 10. The CDR3 sequence is 17 residues long.

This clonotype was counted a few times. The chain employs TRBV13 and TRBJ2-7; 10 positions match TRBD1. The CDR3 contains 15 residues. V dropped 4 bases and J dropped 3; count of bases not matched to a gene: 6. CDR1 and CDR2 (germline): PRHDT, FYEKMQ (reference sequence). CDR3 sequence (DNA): TGTGCCAGCAGCTCCTCCGGGACAGGGGTCTACGAGCAGTACTTC. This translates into CASSSSGTGVYEQYF.

The CDR3 sequence: CSASGGPTLSYEQYF. The CDR3 nucleotides read TGCAGTGCTAGCGGGGGCCCCACCCTATCCTACGAGCAGTACTTC. The chain couples TRBV20-1 to TRBJ2-7; D is perhaps TRBD1 or TRBD2 (6 bases each). Germline V gene sequence: CDR1 DFQATT, CDR2 SNEGSKA (reference sequence). V lost 3 bases and J lost 1, with 16 bases in between. This CDR3 has 15 amino acids.

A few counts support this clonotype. CDR3 sequence reads: CSASWEGRTDTQYF. For the CDR3, the DNA is TGCAGTGCTAGTTGGGAAGGAAGGACAGATACGCAGTATTTT. The J gene is TRBJ2-3, the V gene TRBV20-1, with no clear D. CDR3 size: 14 residues. V was trimmed by 3 bases and J by 3 bases, leaving 13 bases between them. The germline V gene encodes CDR1 DFQATT and CDR2 SNEGSKA (reference sequence).

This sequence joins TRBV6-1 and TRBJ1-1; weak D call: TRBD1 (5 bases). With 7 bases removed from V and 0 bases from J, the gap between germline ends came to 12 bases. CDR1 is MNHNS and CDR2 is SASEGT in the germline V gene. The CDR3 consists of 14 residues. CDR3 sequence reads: CASISQGLNTEAFF. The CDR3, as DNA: TGTGCCAGCATTTCCCAGGGACTGAACACTGAAGCTTTCTTT.

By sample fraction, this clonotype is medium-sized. The CDR3: CASSGRTDPYEQYF. The CDR3 region has the DNA TGTGCCAGCAGCGGAAGGACAGACCCCTACGAGCAGTACTTC. The rearrangement uses TRBV7-9 and TRBJ2-7, with a possible D match to TRBD1 (6 bases). Germline loops: CDR1 SEHNR, CDR2 FQNEAQ (reference sequence). V lost 5 bases and J 2 bases, leaving 13 bases between the germline ends. The CDR3 spans 14 residues. Together with reference TRBV7-9 and TRBJ2-7, the CDR3 gives the full variable domain: DTGVSQNPRHKITKRGQNVTFRCDPISEHNRLYWYRQTLGQGPEFLTYFQNEAQLEKSRLLSDRFSAERPKGSFSTLEIQRTEQGDSAMYLCASSGRTDPYEQYFGPGTRLTVT.

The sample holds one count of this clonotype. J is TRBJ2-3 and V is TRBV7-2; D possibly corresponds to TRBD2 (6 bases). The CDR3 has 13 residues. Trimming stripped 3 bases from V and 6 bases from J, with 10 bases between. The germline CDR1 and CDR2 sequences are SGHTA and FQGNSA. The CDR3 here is CASSLTGGDTQYF. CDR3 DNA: TGTGCCAGCAGCTTGACTGGGGGGGATACGCAGTATTTT.

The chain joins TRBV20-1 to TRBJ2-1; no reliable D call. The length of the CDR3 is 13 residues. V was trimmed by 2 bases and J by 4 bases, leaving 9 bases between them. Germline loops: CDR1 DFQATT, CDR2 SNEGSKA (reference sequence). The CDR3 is CSARSDLYNEQFF. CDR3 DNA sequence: TGCAGTGCTAGATCGGACCTGTACAATGAGCAGTTCTTC.

In DNA form, the CDR3 reads TGTGCCAGCAGCTCCGGGACTAGCCCGGAGCAGTTCTTC. It specifies CASSSGTSPEQFF. The chain couples TRBV11-3 to TRBJ2-1, with 9 nucleotides matching TRBD2. CDR1 and CDR2 from the germline V gene are SGHNT and YENEEA. J gave up 10 bases and V 4 bases, and 5 bases lay outside the gene matches. This CDR3 spans 13 amino acids. Filled out from reference TRBV11-3 and TRBJ2-1, the complete variable domain reads EAGVVQSPRYKIIEKKQPVAFWCNPISGHNTLYWYLQNLGQGPELLIRYENEEAVDDSQLPKDRFSAERLKGVDSTLKIQPAELGDSAVYLCASSSGTSPEQFFGPGTRLTVL.

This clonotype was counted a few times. The CDR3 DNA follows: TGTGCCAGCAGCCAAGAACTCCGGGGGCCAGATACGCAGTATTTT. Protein sequence: CASSQELRGPDTQYF. V usage is TRBV4-2 and J usage is TRBJ2-3; D tentatively reads TRBD1 or TRBD2 (6 bases each). The V gene's germline CDR1 is LGHNA and CDR2 YNFKEQ. This CDR3 is 15 amino acids long. Trimming removed 0 bases from V and 4 bases from J, with 11 bases in between.

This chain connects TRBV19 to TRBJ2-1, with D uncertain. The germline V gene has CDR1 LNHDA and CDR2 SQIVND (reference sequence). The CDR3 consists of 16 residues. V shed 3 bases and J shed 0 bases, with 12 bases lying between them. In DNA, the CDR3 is TGTGCCAGTAGTATGCCCGGCACTTTCTCCTACAATGAGCAGTTCTTC. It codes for CASSMPGTFSYNEQFF.

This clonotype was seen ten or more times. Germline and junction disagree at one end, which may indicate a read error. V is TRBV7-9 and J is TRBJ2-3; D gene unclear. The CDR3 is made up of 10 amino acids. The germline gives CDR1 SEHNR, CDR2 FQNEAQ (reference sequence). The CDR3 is CASSRDTQYF. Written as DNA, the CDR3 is TGTGCCAGCAGCAGAGATACGCAGTATTTT.

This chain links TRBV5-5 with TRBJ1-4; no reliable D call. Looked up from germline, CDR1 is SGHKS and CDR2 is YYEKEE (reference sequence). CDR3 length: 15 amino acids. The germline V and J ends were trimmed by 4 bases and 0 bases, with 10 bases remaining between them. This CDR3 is CASSETRATNEKLFF. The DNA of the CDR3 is TGTGCCAGCAGCGAAACACGGGCAACTAATGAAAAACTGTTTTTT. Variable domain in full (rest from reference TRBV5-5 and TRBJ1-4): DAGVTQSPTHLIKTRGQQVTLRCSPISGHKSVSWYQQVLGQGPQFIFQYYEKEERGRGNFPDRFSARQFPNYSSELNVNALLLGDSALYLCASSETRATNEKLFFGSGTQLSVL.

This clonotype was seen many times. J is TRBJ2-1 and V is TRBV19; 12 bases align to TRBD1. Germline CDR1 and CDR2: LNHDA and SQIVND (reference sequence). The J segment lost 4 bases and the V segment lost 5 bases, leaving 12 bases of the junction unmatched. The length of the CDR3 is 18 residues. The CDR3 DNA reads TGTGCCAGTAGTCTCGGGACAGGGGGCCCCTCATTGTACAATGAGCAGTTCTTC. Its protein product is CASSLGTGGPSLYNEQFF.

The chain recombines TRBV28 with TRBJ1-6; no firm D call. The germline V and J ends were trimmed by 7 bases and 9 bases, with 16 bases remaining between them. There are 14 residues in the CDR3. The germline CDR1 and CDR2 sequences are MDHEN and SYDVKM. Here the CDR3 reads CASTPGLGGSPLHF. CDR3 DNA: TGTGCCAGCACCCCGGGCCTGGGCGGTTCACCCCTCCACTTT.

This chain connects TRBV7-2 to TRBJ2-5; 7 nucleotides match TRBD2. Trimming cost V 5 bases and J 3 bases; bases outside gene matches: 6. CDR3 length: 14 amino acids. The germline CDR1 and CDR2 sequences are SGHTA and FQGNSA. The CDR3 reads CASSRHLAEETQYF. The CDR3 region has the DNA TGTGCCAGCAGCCGTCACCTAGCGGAAGAGACCCAGTACTTC.

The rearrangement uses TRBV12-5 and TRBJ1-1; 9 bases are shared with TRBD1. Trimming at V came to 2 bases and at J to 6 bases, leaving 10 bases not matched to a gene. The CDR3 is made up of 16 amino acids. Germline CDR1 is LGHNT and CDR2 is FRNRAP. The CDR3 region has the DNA TGTGCTAGTGGTTTGACTCCGACAGGGGGAAGGTCTGAAGCTTTCTTT. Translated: CASGLTPTGGRSEAFF.

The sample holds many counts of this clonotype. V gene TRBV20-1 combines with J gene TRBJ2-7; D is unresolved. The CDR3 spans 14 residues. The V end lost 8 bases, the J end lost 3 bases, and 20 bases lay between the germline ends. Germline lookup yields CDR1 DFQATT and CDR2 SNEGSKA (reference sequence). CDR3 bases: TGCAGTTCATTCCCCACCGACGTAAACTACGAGCAGTACTTC. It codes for CSSFPTDVNYEQYF.